The 10 T cell receptor beta chains in this list originate from one sample, sequenced in a study of blood T cell repertoires in COVID-19 (dated by TCRdb to about 2020). Libraries were made using the immunoSEQ multiplex PCR assay. In TCRdb, the immuneACCESS table is reduced to in-frame sequences with V and J assigned. These tables do not hold every clone; where another copy was compared, an unresolved V gene accounts for under half, and the others remain unexplained. The sample profile shows some 120,000 clones; around 85% of them were found once. The ten largest clones take up roughly 17% of the sample. The sequencing sample was made of peripheral blood. The receptors come from a man aged 25 to 40 with COVID-19, enrolled during active disease.

This clone was detected a few times. The genes are TRBV6-1 and TRBJ2-2; 9 bases line up with TRBD1. The CDR3 length is 15 residues. Germline CDR1 is MNHNS and CDR2 is SASEGT. V shed 2 bases and J 4 bases; nucleotides not matched to a gene: 2. The CDR3 loop is CASSERDRATGELFF. DNA of the CDR3: TGTGCCAGCAGTGAACGGGACAGGGCCACCGGGGAGCTGTTTTTT.

This clone was observed once. The chain couples TRBV9 to TRBJ2-2; 12 bases line up with TRBD1. The ends lost 0 bases at V and 5 bases at J; junction bases unmatched: 2. The CDR3 totals 16 residues. Germline loops: CDR1 SGDLS, CDR2 YYNGEE. The CDR3 sequence: CASSVAGQGATGELFF. The CDR3 DNA follows: TGTGCCAGCAGCGTAGCGGGACAGGGGGCAACCGGGGAGCTGTTTTTT.

Ten or more counts support this clone. The rearrangement joins TRBV5-3 to TRBJ2-7; tentative D call: TRBD1 (6 bases). TRBV5-3 has ORF status, its function being uncertain. The CDR3 spans 14 residues. V shed 3 bases and J shed 2 bases, with 12 bases lying between them. The CDR3 region is CARSSTGQTYEQYF. The DNA for the CDR3 is TGTGCCAGAAGCTCAACTGGACAGACCTACGAGCAGTACTTC.

This clone came up a few times. The V call is TRBV11-3, the J call TRBJ1-1; D remains ambiguous. Germline V lookup: CDR1 SGHNT, CDR2 YENEEA. V was clipped by 5 bases and J by 5 bases, with 21 bases between them. This CDR3 is built from 16 residues. The DNA of the CDR3 is TGTGCCAGCAGCCAAGGGTTCGGGGAGAAGAGAACTGAAGCTTTCTTT. It yields the protein CASSQGFGEKRTEAFF.

The rearrangement uses TRBV6-1 and TRBJ2-1; tentative D call: TRBD2 (6 bases). Germline CDR1 MNHNS, CDR2 SASEGT. The V and J ends lost 1 base and 2 bases respectively, with 12 bases between them. The CDR3 contains 16 residues. The CDR3 is CASSEGPGDPYNEQFF. In nucleotides, the CDR3 is TGTGCCAGCAGTGAAGGTCCGGGGGACCCCTACAATGAGCAGTTCTTC.

This chain joins TRBV28 and TRBJ2-7, with D possibly being TRBD2 (8 bases). This CDR3 has 15 residues. Deletions cut 7 bases from V and 1 base from J, with 17 bases between. Germline CDR1 and CDR2: MDHEN and SYDVKM. The CDR3 reads CASTVRGGQSYEQYF. CDR3 DNA sequence: TGTGCCAGCACAGTTCGGGGGGGACAGTCCTACGAGCAGTACTTC.

V is TRBV3-1 (or the pseudogene TRBV3-2) and J is TRBJ1-5; the D is unclear. The CDR3 is 14 residues long. Trimming shortened V by 2 bases and J by 7 bases, and 12 bases separated the two germline ends. Germline loops: CDR1 LGHDT, CDR2 YNNKEL (reference sequence). Here the CDR3 DNA reads TGTGCCAGCAGCCAAAATGGTGAAGAGCAGCCCCAGCATTTT. Translated, it gives CASSQNGEEQPQHF.

CDR3 loop: CASSWRTGDAYGYTF. DNA of the CDR3: TGCGCCAGCAGCTGGCGGACAGGGGACGCCTATGGCTACACCTTC. V gene TRBV5-1 combines with J gene TRBJ1-2, with 9 bases identical to TRBD1. The CDR3 spans 15 residues. V gave up 3 bases and J gave up 4 bases; unmatched junction bases: 7. Per germline, CDR1 SGHRS and CDR2 YFSETQ.

This rearrangement joins TRBV2 to TRBJ1-6; weak D call: TRBD1 (5 bases). Trimming left V 4 bases short and J 0 bases short, with 13 bases between. This CDR3 has 17 residues. Germline CDR1 SNHLY, CDR2 FYNNEI. CDR3 residues: CASSVRQLSSYNSPLHF. The CDR3 region has the DNA TGTGCCAGCAGTGTAAGACAGTTAAGCTCCTATAATTCACCCCTCCACTTT.

The chain combines TRBV6-1 with TRBJ1-2; no reliable D call. This CDR3 spans 13 amino acids. The V end was cut by 0 bases, the J end by 8 bases, with 10 bases between. Germline-derived CDR1 and CDR2 are MNHNS and SASEGT. The CDR3 DNA is TGTGCCAGCAGTGAAGCGCTTACGGGAGGCTACACCTTC. This sequence encodes CASSEALTGGYTF.